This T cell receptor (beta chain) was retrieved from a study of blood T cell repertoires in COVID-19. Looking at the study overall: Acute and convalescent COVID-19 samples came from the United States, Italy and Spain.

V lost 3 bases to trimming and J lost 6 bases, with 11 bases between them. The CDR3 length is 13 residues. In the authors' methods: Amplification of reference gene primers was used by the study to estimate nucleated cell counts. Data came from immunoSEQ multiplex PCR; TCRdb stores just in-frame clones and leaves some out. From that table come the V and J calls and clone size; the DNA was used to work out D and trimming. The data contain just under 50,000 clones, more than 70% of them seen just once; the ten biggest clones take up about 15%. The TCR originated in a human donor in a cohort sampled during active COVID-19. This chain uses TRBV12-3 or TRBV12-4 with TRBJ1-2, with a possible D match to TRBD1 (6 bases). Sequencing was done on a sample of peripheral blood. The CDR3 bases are TGTGCCAGCAGTTTCGGACAGTCCAATGGCTACACCTTC. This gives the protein CASSFGQSNGYTF.